Below, one TCR beta chain is given with its context. This sample was taken from a study of PD-L1 blockade in urothelial cancer. Across the whole study: T cells were recovered from blood samples at a median of roughly 150,000.

Measured with immunoSEQ multiplex PCR; TCRdb has only the in-frame clones, and not every one. Of about 100,000 clones listed, around 90% are singletons. With 1 base clipped from V and 2 bases from J, the junction kept 0 bases outside the gene matches. Germline CDR1 and CDR2: SGHNT and YYREEE (reference sequence). This CDR3 is built from 13 residues. This clonotype originated in a woman older than 75 with urothelial cancer. This specimen consisted of PBMCs, obtained around atezolizumab (anti-PD-L1) treatment. This chain links TRBV5-4 with TRBJ2-7; 7 bases line up with TRBD1. CDR3 sequence reads: CASSLQGAYEQYF. DNA of the CDR3: TGTGCCAGCAGCTTGCAGGGGGCCTACGAGCAGTACTTC. Using reference TRBV5-4 and TRBJ2-7 for the parts outside the CDR3, the full variable domain is ETGVTQSPTHLIKTRGQQVTLRCSSQSGHNTVSWYQQALGQGPQFIFQYYREEENGRGNFPPRFSGLQFPNYSSELNVNALELDDSALYLCASSLQGAYEQYFGPGTRLTVT.